This passage covers 8 T cell receptor beta chains from one sample sequenced in a study of molecular identifiers for immune sequencing clone quantification. TCRdb analysed the PCR reads with MiXCR anew, one entry per CDR3 protein. The sample has 15,000 to 20,000 distinct CDR3 sequences, 20% to 25% seen once; the top ten hold about 6%. Sequences were obtained from naive CD8+ T cells from blood, with Jurkat cell RNA spiked in. Specified subset: FACS-sorted CD8+CD4-CCR7+CD45RA+ naive T cells. These receptors were obtained from a human donor in good health. Some libraries in this study had Jurkat cell RNA spiked in.

This clonotype has at least ten counts. This chain uses TRBV28 with TRBJ1-2; no reliable D call. Germline assignment: CDR1 MDHEN and CDR2 SYDVKM. This CDR3 contains 14 residues. Trimming shortened V by 6 bases and J by 4 bases, and 15 bases separated the two germline ends. The CDR3 bases are TGTGCCAGCAGACCTCTTACCAAACCCTATGGCTACACCTTC. Translated: CASRPLTKPYGYTF.

This clonotype was counted only a few times. The chain uses TRBV11-2 and TRBJ2-1; TRBD2 matches at 7 bases. From germline, CDR1 is SGHAT and CDR2 FQNNGV. The V and J ends lost 5 bases and 4 bases, in that order; junction bases with no gene match: 11. The CDR3 spans 16 residues. CDR3 amino acids: CASSPQVASGYNEQFF. The CDR3, as DNA: TGTGCCAGCAGCCCCCAGGTGGCTAGCGGTTACAATGAGCAGTTCTTC.

The sample holds a few counts of this clonotype. This sequence joins TRBV20-1 and TRBJ1-2; D is unclear. The CDR3 runs to 14 residues. Trimming removed 1 base from V and 2 bases from J, with 11 bases in between. The germline gives CDR1 DFQATT, CDR2 SNEGSKA (reference sequence). The CDR3 spells CSARGPGENYGYTF. The CDR3 region has the DNA TGCAGTGCTAGAGGGCCAGGCGAAAACTATGGCTACACCTTC.

This clonotype was found once. This chain uses TRBV4-3 with TRBJ2-3, with D unresolved. V lost 1 base, J lost 4 bases, and 15 bases lay in between. Germline-derived CDR1 and CDR2 are LGHNA and YSLEER. The CDR3 sequence is 16 residues long. Here the CDR3 DNA reads TGCGCCAGCAGCCAAGGTCATCCCGCTTTCGCAGATACGCAGTATTTT. It encodes CASSQGHPAFADTQYF.

This clonotype was counted a few times. A much larger clone sits a single nucleotide away, making a read error possible. The rearrangement joins TRBV28 to TRBJ2-7; TRBD2 matches 9 bases. Germline CDR1 MDHEN, CDR2 SYDVKM. This CDR3 region has 15 residues. The CDR3 nucleotides read TGTGTCAGCAGCCCAAGACTAGCGGCCTCCTACGAGCAGTACTTC. Translated, it gives CVSSPRLAASYEQYF.

The chain couples TRBV5-1 to TRBJ2-3; D gene uncertain. V was pared by 0 bases and J by 5 bases, with 10 bases between. Germline V gene data show CDR1 as SGHRS and CDR2 as YFSETQ. This CDR3 region has 14 residues. Here the CDR3 DNA reads TGCGCCAGCAGCTTGGGTTCTACCGAAGATACGCAGTATTTT. Translating it yields CASSLGSTEDTQYF.

This clonotype was counted only a few times. The rearrangement joins TRBV7-9 to TRBJ1-5; no definite D call. Germline V gene lookup returns CDR1 SEHNR and CDR2 FQNEAQ (reference sequence). This CDR3 is built from 15 residues. V was trimmed by 1 base and J by 4 bases, leaving 11 bases between them. CDR3 protein: CASSLDRESNQPQHF. Written as DNA, the CDR3 is TGTGCCAGCAGCTTAGACAGAGAAAGTAATCAGCCCCAGCATTTT.

Note on this clonotype: Just one base apart from a much larger clone, this may be a read error. This chain connects TRBV5-5 to TRBJ2-3, with 8 bases aligning to TRBD2. The germline gives CDR1 SGHKS, CDR2 YYEKEE (reference sequence). The CDR3 has 15 amino acids. The J segment lost 3 bases and the V segment lost 7 bases, leaving 10 bases of the junction unmatched. In nucleotides, the CDR3 is TGTGCCAGCGGCCGAAGCGGGAGTCGGACAGATACGCAGTATTTT. Its protein product is CASGRSGSRTDTQYF. Full variable domain (remainder filled in from reference TRBV5-5 and TRBJ2-3): DAGVTQSPTHLIKTRGQQVTLRCSPISGHKSVSWYQQVLGQGPQFIFQYYEKEERGRGNFPDRFSARQFPNYSSELNVNALLLGDSALYLCASGRSGSRTDTQYFGPGTRLTVL.